The source of this TCR beta chain is a study of blood T cell repertoires in COVID-19 (dated by TCRdb to 2019 to 2021). For the wider study: The collaborator samples originated in the United States, Italy and Spain and spanned the acute and convalescent phases of COVID-19. Where available, HLA class I and class II types were obtained from metadata supplied by the sample provider rather than from assay-based typing. The material from the prospective study consisted of cDNA or gDNA derived from T cells, B-cell-depleted T cells, or PBMCs. The dataset comprised deeply sampled blood TCRbeta repertoires from subjects exposed to, actively infected with, or recovered from COVID-19. The samples were drawn from the first 160 participants of the ongoing ImmuneRACE study and from roughly 1,300 subjects provided by 6 global collaborators. Sample metadata almost always included a de-identified subject ID, COVID-19 status, age in years and sex. A freely available public database, intended as a resource for researchers studying the immune response to SARS-CoV-2, is where the repertoires were released.

The immunoSEQ Assay, a bias-controlled multiplex PCR, was used to amplify TCRbeta CDR3 regions from genomic DNA. The study's processing was this. The number of nucleated cells in each sample was estimated by amplification of reference gene primers within the assay. Sequence reads were collapsed and filtered to measure the absolute abundance of every unique TCRbeta CDR3 rearrangement. For each sample, productive Simpson clonality was calculated by taking the square root of Simpson's diversity index across productive rearrangements. The table comes from immuneACCESS by way of TCRdb, which keeps in-frame sequences with V and J called. Part of the clones is missing from these tables; in studies checked, under half for an unresolved V gene and the rest for unknown reasons. That table is the source of V, J and clone size, and D and trimming were worked out from the DNA. For this sample the table gives 90,000 to 120,000 clones, of which 60% to 85% were detected only once. Approximately 4.3% of the sample rests with the top ten.

Here is what the overall study found, with its caveats: How much clinical and demographic metadata was included differed by source and by participant, and the metadata was provided uncurated.

V loses 6 bases at its end and J loses 4 bases; junction bases beyond the gene matches: 6. Measured from the cysteine to the phenylalanine, the CDR3 is 14 residues long. Left in the record is the CDR3 DNA by itself, 42 bases read in frame from the first base. Sequences MNHNY (CDR1) and SVGAGI (CDR2) are obtained from the germline V gene (reference sequence). To note about this clone: This clone's antigen is unknown. No much larger clonotype is one base removed from it; base qualities were not supplied.

Collaborating institutions collected whole blood in K2EDTA tubes following their own protocols. For TCRbeta analysis, collaborator samples were shipped as frozen whole blood, as isolated PBMCs, or as DNA extracted from either sample type. The specimen was peripheral blood. The TCR sequence derives from a man aged 65 to 79 with acute or convalescent COVID-19. The chain was built from TRBV6-6 and TRBJ1-1; a stretch of 9 junction bases matches TRBD1. The DNA sequence is given as TGTGCCAGCAGGGCTACAGGGGGCAGCACTGAAGCTTTCTTT. Translated, it gives CASRATGGSTEAFF.